Following are 26 T cell receptor beta chains from one sample sequenced in a study of Ad26.COV2.S vaccination and SARS-CoV-2 variants. Generated by immunoSEQ multiplex PCR, the TCRdb table keeps only in-frame clones and is missing some. The data contain about 320,000 clones, about 85% of them singletons. This sample's treatment: about 20 received Ad26.COV2.S at low or high dose, single or two shots; 5 received placebo; per-sample allocation not given. Samples came from day 63 after the first vaccine or placebo injection. The sample here was peripheral blood, taken in a trial of Ad26.COV2.S vaccine versus placebo. These TCRs come from a person aged 18 to 59 who received the Ad26.COV2.S COVID-19 vaccine or a placebo.

Only a few counts were recorded for this clone. V is TRBV14 and J is TRBJ2-1; maybe TRBD1 (6 bases). The V gene lost 4 bases and the J gene lost 8 bases, with 12 bases spanning the gap. The germline V gene has CDR1 SGHDN and CDR2 FVKESK. The CDR3 loop spans 13 amino acids. The CDR3 is CASSPWSGDEQFF. The DNA of the CDR3 is TGTGCCAGCAGCCCTTGGTCAGGGGATGAGCAGTTCTTC.

This clone was seen only a few times. The chain uses TRBV10-2 and TRBJ2-2; no definite D call. Germline values: CDR1 WSHSY, CDR2 SAAADI. CDR3 length equals 12 residues. Trimming shortened V by 3 bases and J by 4 bases, and 3 bases separated the two germline ends. This chain's CDR3 is CASSDITGELFF. The CDR3 DNA is TGCGCCAGCAGTGACATCACCGGGGAGCTGTTTTTT.

A word on this clone: Within the sample, other DNA sequences also encode this same CDR3. This chain uses TRBV5-1 with TRBJ2-7, with TRBD1 matching 10 bases. The CDR3 runs to 15 residues. CDR1 is SGHRS, CDR2 YFSETQ, per germline. V shed 1 base and J 5 bases; nucleotides not matched to a gene: 6. CDR3 region: CASSLTGTGVDEQYF. The CDR3 nucleotides are TGCGCCAGCAGCTTGACCGGGACAGGGGTGGACGAGCAGTACTTC.

On this clone: This same CDR3 is encoded by further DNA sequences in the sample. The genes are TRBV19 and TRBJ1-2; TRBD1 aligns across 9 bases. This CDR3 has 13 residues. With 5 bases clipped from V and 8 bases from J, the junction kept 6 bases outside the gene matches. Per the germline V gene, CDR1 is LNHDA and CDR2 is SQIVND (reference sequence). The CDR3 DNA reads TGTGCCAGTAGTCCCGGACAGGGGTACGGCTACACCTTC. It codes for CASSPGQGYGYTF. The variable domain in full, with the rest retrieved from reference TRBV19 and TRBJ1-2, is DGGITQSPKYLFRKEGQNVTLSCEQNLNHDAMYWYRQDPGQGLRLIYYSQIVNDFQKGDIAEGYSVSREKKESFPLTVTSAQKNPTAFYLCASSPGQGYGYTFGSGTRLTVV.

This chain uses TRBV3-1 (or the pseudogene TRBV3-2) with TRBJ1-1; a possible D gene is TRBD1 (5 bases). Germline V gives CDR1 LGHDT, CDR2 YNNKEL (reference sequence). V was pared by 2 bases and J by 6 bases, with 13 bases between. The CDR3 consists of 14 residues. CDR3 loop: CASSQSGQIAEAFF. The CDR3 DNA reads TGTGCCAGCAGCCAATCAGGGCAGATCGCTGAAGCTTTCTTT.

The J gene is TRBJ1-1, the V gene TRBV5-1; possibly TRBD1 for D (5 bases). Trimming shortened V by 2 bases and J by 1 base, and 9 bases separated the two germline ends. CDR1 is SGHRS, CDR2 YFSETQ, per germline. CDR3 length: 14 residues. CDR3 nucleotide sequence: TGCGCCAGCAGCTTCGGGGCGGCGAACACTGAAGCTTTCTTT. It translates to CASSFGAANTEAFF.

The V and J genes are TRBV5-4 and TRBJ2-4; TRBD2 agrees at 9 bases. Unmatched junction bases numbered 9, after V lost 1 base and J lost 7 bases. There are 16 residues in the CDR3. CDR1 and CDR2 (germline): SGHNT, YYREEE (reference sequence). CDR3 protein: CASSLTGGGARNIQYF. CDR3 nucleotide sequence: TGTGCCAGCAGCTTGACCGGCGGGGGGGCCAGGAACATTCAGTACTTC. Complete variable domain (other parts from reference TRBV5-4 and TRBJ2-4): ETGVTQSPTHLIKTRGQQVTLRCSSQSGHNTVSWYQQALGQGPQFIFQYYREEENGRGNFPPRFSGLQFPNYSSELNVNALELDDSALYLCASSLTGGGARNIQYFGAGTRLSVL.

The gene calls are TRBV2 and TRBJ1-2; 8 nucleotides agree with TRBD1. The J segment lost 7 bases and the V segment lost 4 bases, leaving 5 bases of the junction unmatched. The CDR3 spans 13 residues. Per germline, CDR1 SNHLY and CDR2 FYNNEI. The CDR3 loop is CASSGGTGFGYTF. For the CDR3, the DNA is TGTGCCAGCAGTGGCGGGACAGGTTTTGGCTACACCTTC.

The chain recombines TRBV19 with TRBJ2-1, with TRBD1 identical over 8 bases. V shed 1 base and J 8 bases; nucleotides not matched to a gene: 7. This CDR3 comprises 15 residues. Per the germline V gene, CDR1 is LNHDA and CDR2 is SQIVND (reference sequence). CDR3 nucleotides: TGTGCCAGTAGTATAGGGACAGGGTTTATCGATGAGCAGTTCTTC. This translates into CASSIGTGFIDEQFF.

The chain joins TRBV5-1 to TRBJ1-3; 8 bases are shared with TRBD1. From germline, CDR1 is SGHRS and CDR2 YFSETQ. V was pared by 4 bases and J by 4 bases, with 13 bases of the junction left unmatched. CDR3 length equals 17 residues. The CDR3 reads CASSTRGQVSAGNTIYF. The DNA for the CDR3 is TGCGCCAGCAGCACTAGGGGACAGGTGTCTGCCGGAAACACCATATATTTT.

The genes are TRBV4-1 and TRBJ1-1; D gene unclear. This CDR3 spans 16 amino acids. The V end was cut by 3 bases, the J end by 1 base, with 15 bases between. Germline CDR1 MGHRA, CDR2 YSYEKL. CDR3 amino acids: CASSHDEDGGNTEAFF. DNA of the CDR3: TGCGCCAGCAGCCATGACGAGGACGGTGGGAACACTGAAGCTTTCTTT.

The chain links TRBV13 to TRBJ1-2; TRBD1 might be the D (6 bases). Germline CDR1 is PRHDT and CDR2 is FYEKMQ (reference sequence). Trimming pared 0 bases from V and 3 bases from J, leaving 8 bases between. This CDR3 has 14 residues. The CDR3 coding sequence is TGTGCCAGCAGCTTAGGCCAGGGGCACTATGGCTACACCTTC. Translating gives CASSLGQGHYGYTF. Full variable domain (missing parts from reference TRBV13 and TRBJ1-2): AAGVIQSPRHLIKEKRETATLKCYPIPRHDTVYWYQQGPGQDPQFLISFYEKMQSDKGSIPDRFSAQQFSDYHSELNMSSLELGDSALYFCASSLGQGHYGYTFGSGTRLTVV.

This chain joins TRBV2 and TRBJ2-3, with TRBD1 as a possible D gene (6 bases). The V and J ends lost 5 bases and 0 bases respectively, with 15 bases between them. The CDR3 runs to 16 residues. The germline V gene encodes CDR1 SNHLY and CDR2 FYNNEI. CDR3 sequence: CASSINRAPSTDTQYF. The CDR3 nucleotides are TGTGCCAGCAGTATAAACAGGGCCCCTAGCACAGATACGCAGTATTTT.

The chain has TRBV27 and TRBJ1-3, with TRBD1 identical over 9 bases. V dropped 6 bases and J dropped 3; count of bases not matched to a gene: 3. The CDR3 has 14 residues. Germline V CDR1 and CDR2: MNHEY, SMNVEV (reference sequence). The CDR3 spells CASRNRGLGNTIYF. The DNA for the CDR3 is TGTGCCAGCAGGAACAGGGGGCTTGGAAACACCATATATTTT.

This chain uses TRBV7-2 with TRBJ1-4; no reliable D call. The CDR3 runs to 13 residues. In germline, CDR1 is SGHTA, CDR2 FQGNSA. Trimming shortened V by 1 base and J by 7 bases, and 7 bases separated the two germline ends. This chain's CDR3 is CASSLVMTEKLFF. CDR3 DNA: TGTGCCAGCAGCTTAGTAATGACTGAAAAACTGTTTTTT.

The V and J genes are TRBV6-5 and TRBJ1-3; TRBD1 agrees at 7 bases. The CDR3 runs 14 residues. With V trimmed by 6 bases and J by 4 bases, 6 bases remained unmatched. The germline gives CDR1 MNHEY, CDR2 SVGAGI. The CDR3 sequence: CASRPDRVGNTIYF. The CDR3 nucleotides are TGTGCCAGCAGGCCCGACAGGGTCGGAAACACCATATATTTT.

This clone was detected only once. Other DNA variants within this sample encode the same CDR3. The chain employs TRBV7-8 and TRBJ1-1, with D possibly matching TRBD1 (6 bases). The CDR3 contains 13 residues. The germline gives CDR1 SGHVS, CDR2 FQNEAQ. V lost 4 bases to trimming and J lost 4 bases, with 10 bases between them. The CDR3 bases are TGTGCCAGCAGCTCTACAGGGATCACTGAAGCTTTCTTT. Translating gives CASSSTGITEAFF.

V usage is TRBV12-3 or TRBV12-4 and J usage is TRBJ1-1, with D uncertain. The V gene lost 5 bases and the J gene lost 5 bases, with 9 bases spanning the gap. The CDR3 is made up of 12 amino acids. The CDR3 bases are TGTGCCAGCAGTAGAAGACCAACTGAAGCTTTCTTT. Residues: CASSRRPTEAFF.

This chain connects TRBV5-4 to TRBJ1-1, with a possible D match to TRBD1 (5 bases). Germline V gene data show CDR1 as SGHNT and CDR2 as YYREEE (reference sequence). V lost 4 bases and J 3 bases, leaving 10 bases between the germline ends. There are 13 residues in the CDR3. Here the CDR3 reads CASSRGRDTEAFF. The CDR3 DNA follows: TGTGCCAGCAGCCGCGGCAGGGACACTGAAGCTTTCTTT.

This chain uses TRBV4-1 with TRBJ1-5; no clear D. Deletions cut 1 base from V and 7 bases from J, with 8 bases between. The CDR3 runs to 13 residues. The germline CDR1 and CDR2 sequences are MGHRA and YSYEKL. The CDR3 DNA reads TGCGCCAGCAGCCAAGTGGGCAGCCAGCCCCAGCATTTT. It specifies CASSQVGSQPQHF.

This clone was found a few times. J is TRBJ2-5 and V is TRBV7-9; D might be TRBD1 (7 bases). Germline V gene data show CDR1 as SEHNR and CDR2 as FQNEAQ (reference sequence). V was cut by 6 bases and J by 2 bases, with 13 bases left in between. CDR3 length equals 14 residues. CDR3 nucleotides: TGTGCCAGCAGGGCAGGGGGGACACAAGAGACCCAGTACTTC. Residues: CASRAGGTQETQYF. The whole variable domain, remainder taken from reference TRBV7-9 and TRBJ2-5, is DTGVSQNPRHKITKRGQNVTFRCDPISEHNRLYWYRQTLGQGPEFLTYFQNEAQLEKSRLLSDRFSAERPKGSFSTLEIQRTEQGDSAMYLCASRAGGTQETQYFGPGTRLLVL.

The chain has TRBV7-2 and TRBJ2-3; D is undetermined. Trimming cost V 2 bases and J 4 bases, with 10 bases left between them. CDR1 is SGHTA, CDR2 FQGNSA, per germline. This CDR3 contains 14 residues. The CDR3 sequence: CASSLSVGSDTQYF. In DNA, the CDR3 is TGTGCCAGCAGCTTAAGCGTCGGGTCAGATACGCAGTATTTT.

V usage is TRBV9 and J usage is TRBJ2-7; 9 nucleotides agree with TRBD1. Germline loops: CDR1 SGDLS, CDR2 YYNGEE. This CDR3 comprises 13 residues. Unmatched junction bases numbered 11, after V lost 10 bases and J lost 6 bases. The CDR3 protein is CAGDRVCPCEQYF. Here the CDR3 DNA reads TGTGCCGGGGACAGGGTTTGCCCATGCGAGCAGTACTTC.

V and J are TRBV2 and TRBJ2-7, with TRBD1 matching over 9 bases. The CDR3 runs to 14 residues. The germline gives CDR1 SNHLY, CDR2 FYNNEI. V trimming: 9 bases; J trimming: 4 bases; junction bases outside the gene matches: 10. The CDR3 spells CASIRDRAFYEQYF. For the CDR3, the DNA is TGTGCCAGTATCCGGGACAGGGCGTTTTACGAGCAGTACTTC.

The chain links TRBV28 to TRBJ2-2; D unresolved. Germline assignment: CDR1 MDHEN and CDR2 SYDVKM. CDR3 length: 15 amino acids. V was shortened by 3 bases and J by 0 bases, with 8 bases between the two germline ends. The CDR3 sequence: CASSLNGPNTGELFF. As DNA, the CDR3 is TGTGCCAGCAGTTTGAATGGCCCGAACACCGGGGAGCTGTTTTTT. The variable domain in full, with the rest retrieved from reference TRBV28 and TRBJ2-2, is DVKVTQSSRYLVKRTGEKVFLECVQDMDHENMFWYRQDPGLGLRLIYFSYDVKMKEKGDIPEGYSVSREKKERFSLILESASTNQTSMYLCASSLNGPNTGELFFGEGSRLTVL.

This clone was counted a single time. The V gene is TRBV19, the J gene TRBJ1-1, with D hard to call. The CDR3 covers 15 residues. The germline CDR1 and CDR2 sequences are LNHDA and SQIVND (reference sequence). Deletions cut 4 bases from V and 1 base from J, with 13 bases between. This chain's CDR3 is CASSSQMVRNTEAFF. CDR3 DNA sequence: TGTGCCAGTAGTAGCCAGATGGTGCGGAACACTGAAGCTTTCTTT.